Listed below are T cell receptor beta chains from one sample, sequenced in a study of T cells expressing NK-cell markers. TCRdb re-called the 5' RACE reads; one entry per CDR3 protein, DNA not given. Its listing shows about 300,000 distinct CDR3 sequences. Sequencing was performed on blood T cells: a sorted CD56 or NKG2C T cell subset, CD4+ or CD8+ T cells, or bulk PBMC T cells (not recorded which). The receptors here all came from a woman aged 18 to 75 in good health. The CDR3 runs from the conserved cysteine through the conserved F or W.

>TRBV2|TRBJ2-3
CANPRDRDLDTQYF
>TRBV12-3/TRBV12-4|TRBJ2-7
CASSLQGYEQYF
>TRBV29-1|TRBJ1-2
CSANRAGYGYTF
>TRBV12-3/TRBV12-4|TRBJ2-7
CASSGPYEQYF
>TRBV10-3|TRBJ2-5
CAISESGTGGETQYF
>TRBV20-1|TRBJ1-2
CSAVQVYGYTF
>TRBV20-1|TRBJ2-7
CSATTTWGSYEQYF
>TRBV4-2|TRBJ2-2
CASSQALAGRLGELFF
>TRBV12-3/TRBV12-4|TRBJ2-1
CASSLSWPNEQFF
>TRBV29-1|TRBJ2-3
CSVAGGLQSTDTQYF
>TRBV7-9|TRBJ2-1
CASSLAGGKAQGNEQFF
>TRBV7-2|TRBJ2-3
CASSLGTADTQYF
>TRBV7-2|TRBJ2-3
CASSPRPRNTDTQYF
>TRBV29-1|TRBJ2-1
CSVRAGTNEQFF
>TRBV20-1|TRBJ2-5
CSAQSGGKTQYF
>TRBV12-3/TRBV12-4|TRBJ2-2
CASRTGTQNTGELFF
>TRBV5-4|TRBJ2-1
CASSLVLGSNEQFF
>TRBV5-1|TRBJ1-5
CASSLGAGDSNQPQHF
>TRBV24-1|TRBJ1-2
CATSEYTNYGYTF
>TRBV12-3/TRBV12-4|TRBJ2-5
CASSFGDGESETQYF
>TRBV10-3|TRBJ2-1
CAISGQSSYNEQFF
>TRBV2|TRBJ2-1
CATRGGASYNEQFF
>TRBV20-1|TRBJ2-1
CSARITAYNEQFF
>TRBV18|TRBJ1-4
CASSPRGQGANEKLFF
>TRBV7-9|TRBJ2-3
CASSLGRAGDTQYF
>TRBV4-2|TRBJ2-1
CASSQDPQRESSYNEQFF